This is a list of T cell receptor beta chains from one sample in a study of blood T cells in healthy people across ages. Each CDR3 protein gets one entry after TCRdb re-called the 5' RACE reads with MiXCR. The repertoire holds around 700,000 distinct CDR3 sequences, roughly 25% seen once, with roughly 9% in the top ten. The same sample was also studied in work on T cells of mothers and their children.

Sequencing used blood. The source of these receptors is a boy between 10 and 17 years old in good health. The CDR3 runs from the conserved cysteine through the conserved F or W. D genes are given only for firm matches. Rows may omit the clone size; those that give it use once, few, many or a size class.

>17|TRBV5-1|TRBJ2-2|TRBD1|few
TGCGCCAGCAGCGCCTCCGGGACAGAGGTACCCACCGGGGAGCTGTTTTTT
CASSASGTEVPTGELFF
>17|TRBV28|TRBJ2-2|TRBD1|few
TGTGCCAGCAGGGGGACAGGGGTGATAGAGAACACCGGGGAGCTGTTTTTT
CASRGTGVIENTGELFF
>15|TRBV29-1|TRBJ2-1|TRBD2|few
TGCAGCGCCGAACTAGCGGGAGGGGGCTGGAATGAGCAGTTCTTC
CSAELAGGGWNEQFF
>13|TRBV7-3|TRBJ2-1|NA|NA
TGTGCCAGCAGCGACGGGCCAAACAATGAGCAGTTCTTC
CASSDGPNNEQFF
>14|TRBV11-3|TRBJ2-1|NA|NA
TGTGCCAGCAGCTTCGGTGGCCGTCGTAATGAGCAGTTCTTC
CASSFGGRRNEQFF
>15|TRBV15|TRBJ2-7|TRBD2|few
TGTGCCACCAGCCCGGGGGGGATCCACTCCTACGAGCAGTACTTC
CATSPGGIHSYEQYF
>14|TRBV6-2/TRBV6-3|TRBJ2-1|NA|NA
TGTGCCAGCGTAACAGGTATCTCCTACAATGAGCAGTTCTTC
CASVTGISYNEQFF
>16|TRBV12-3/TRBV12-4|TRBJ2-3|TRBD1|NA
TGTGCCAGCAGGAAAGGTCTATCAGGGGGTACAGATACGCAGTATTTT
CASRKGLSGGTDTQYF
>19|TRBV7-2|TRBJ2-6|TRBD1|few
TGTGCCAGCAGCTTAGCGTTAGGGACAGGGGGTTCTGGGGCCAACGTCCTGACTTTC
CASSLALGTGGSGANVLTF
>11|TRBV29-1|TRBJ2-1|NA|once
TGCAGCGTTCAACGGATCAATGAGCAGTTCTTC
CSVQRINEQFF
>14|TRBV4-3|TRBJ2-3|NA|few
TGCGCCAGCAGCCTCCGCACCGCATTGGATACGCAGTATTTT
CASSLRTALDTQYF
>17|TRBV7-9|TRBJ1-4|TRBD1|NA
TGTGCCAGCAGCTTGAGGGACAGGGGTGGAATTGATGAAAAACTGTTTTTT
CASSLRDRGGIDEKLFF
>13|TRBV7-8|TRBJ2-7|NA|NA
TGTGCCAGCAGCCCTACGGACAGCTACGAGCAGTACTTC
CASSPTDSYEQYF
>15|TRBV9|TRBJ2-7|TRBD2|few
TGTGCCAGCAGCTCGGGGACTAGCCGCTCTTACGAGCAGTACTTC
CASSSGTSRSYEQYF
>13|TRBV20-1|TRBJ2-1|NA|NA
TGCAGTGCCCGGACTTTGGACTACAATGAGCAGTTCTTC
CSARTLDYNEQFF
>13|TRBV7-9|TRBJ2-7|NA|NA
TGTGCCAGCAGCTCATCAGCCTCCTACGAGCAGTACTTC
CASSSSASYEQYF
>12|TRBV6-2/TRBV6-3|TRBJ1-5|NA|many
TGTGCCAGCAGTTTCCTCAATCAGCCCCAGCATTTT
CASSFLNQPQHF
>13|TRBV6-5|TRBJ2-1|NA|few
TGTGCCAGCACGTGGGGGTCCTACAATGAGCAGTTCTTC
CASTWGSYNEQFF
>11|TRBV10-3|TRBJ1-4|NA|NA
TGTGCCATCAGTTCTGGGGAAAAACTGTTTTTT
CAISSGEKLFF
>16|TRBV29-1|TRBJ2-3|NA|NA
TGCAGCGTTGAAGATCCCTCGCGGGAAAGCACAGATACGCAGTATTTT
CSVEDPSRESTDTQYF
>14|TRBV29-1|TRBJ1-4|NA|NA
TGCAGCGTTGAAGGTGGACTGAATAATGAAAAACTGTTTTTT
CSVEGGLNNEKLFF
>14|TRBV7-9|TRBJ1-5|TRBD1|few
TGTGCCAGTGGACAGGGGGGTGGCAATCAGCCCCAGCATTTT
CASGQGGGNQPQHF
>11|TRBV29-1|TRBJ2-5|NA|many
TGCAGCGTTGAGTCTGGGGAGACCCAGTACTTC
CSVESGETQYF